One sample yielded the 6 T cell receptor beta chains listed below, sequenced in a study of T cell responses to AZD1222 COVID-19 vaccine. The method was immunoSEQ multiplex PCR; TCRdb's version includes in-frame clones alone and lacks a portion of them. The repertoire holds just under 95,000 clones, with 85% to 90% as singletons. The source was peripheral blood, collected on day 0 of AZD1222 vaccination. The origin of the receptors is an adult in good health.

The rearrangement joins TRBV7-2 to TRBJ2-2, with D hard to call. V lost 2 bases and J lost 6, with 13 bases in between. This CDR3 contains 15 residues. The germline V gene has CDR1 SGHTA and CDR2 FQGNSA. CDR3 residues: CASSLWGAGAGELFF. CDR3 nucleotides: TGTGCCAGCAGCTTATGGGGTGCTGGCGCCGGGGAGCTGTTTTTT.

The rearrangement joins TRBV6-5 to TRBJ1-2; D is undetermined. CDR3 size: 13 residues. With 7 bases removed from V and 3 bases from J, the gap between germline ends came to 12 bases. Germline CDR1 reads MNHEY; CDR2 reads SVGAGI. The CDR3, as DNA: TGTGCCAGCACAAAGAGGAAATACTATGGCTACACCTTC. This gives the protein CASTKRKYYGYTF.

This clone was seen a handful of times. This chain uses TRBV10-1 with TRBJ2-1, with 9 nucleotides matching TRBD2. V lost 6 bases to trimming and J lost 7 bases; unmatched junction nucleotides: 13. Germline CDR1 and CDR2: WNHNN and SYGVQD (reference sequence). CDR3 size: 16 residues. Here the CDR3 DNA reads TGCGCCAGCAGCTATAGCGGGAGTGGGTCGGGGAATGAGCAGTTCTTC. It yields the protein CASSYSGSGSGNEQFF.

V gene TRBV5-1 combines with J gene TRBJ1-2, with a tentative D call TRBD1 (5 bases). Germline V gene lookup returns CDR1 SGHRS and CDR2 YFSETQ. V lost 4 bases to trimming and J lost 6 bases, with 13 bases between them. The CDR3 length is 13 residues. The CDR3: CASSRPGLDGYTF. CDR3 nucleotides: TGCGCCAGCAGCCGGCCAGGGCTCGATGGCTACACCTTC.

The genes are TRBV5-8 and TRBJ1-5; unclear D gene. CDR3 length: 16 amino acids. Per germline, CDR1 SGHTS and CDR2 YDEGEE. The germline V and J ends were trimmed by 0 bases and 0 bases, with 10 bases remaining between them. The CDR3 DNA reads TGTGCCAGCAGCTTGGGGCCGGCGTATAGCAATCAGCCCCAGCATTTT. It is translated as CASSLGPAYSNQPQHF.

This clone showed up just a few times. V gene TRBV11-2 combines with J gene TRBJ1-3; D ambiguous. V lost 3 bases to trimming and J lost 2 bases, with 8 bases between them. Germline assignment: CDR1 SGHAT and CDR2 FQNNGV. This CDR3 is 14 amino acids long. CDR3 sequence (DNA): TGTGCCAGCAGCTTGGTGTATGCTGGAAACACCATATATTTT. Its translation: CASSLVYAGNTIYF.